This entry describes one T cell receptor beta chain. The specificity of this receptor is unknown. Base-call qualities are not available, and no considerably larger clone is one nucleotide away. This entry comes from a study of OX40 agonist ivuxolimab in advanced cancers. A note on the overall study: The costimulatory receptor OX40 (CD134) was targeted by ivuxolimab, a fully human IgG2 agonistic monoclonal antibody. Intravenous ivuxolimab was administered to patients every 2 weeks at six dose levels: 0.01, 0.1, 0.3, 1.5, 3 and 10 mg/kg. Of the roughly 51 patients in dose escalation, about 20 had hepatocellular carcinoma, some 15 had melanoma, 9 had renal cell carcinoma and 9 had head and neck cancer. In the dose-escalation cohort, 82.7% of patients were male, and the mean age was about 55 years, with a range of roughly 20 to 80. Patients were allowed to have had prior anti-PD-1, anti-PD-L1 or anti-CTLA-4 therapy, and approximately 40% of the dose-escalation patients had previously received checkpoint inhibitors. Partial responses occurred in three dose-escalation patients: two with cutaneous melanoma and one with hepatocellular carcinoma. The purpose of peripheral TCRbeta sequencing was to test whether ivuxolimab changed TCR sequence diversity and led to clonal T-cell expansion. The paper covers the monotherapy dose-escalation part of the phase I ivuxolimab trial, which included N = 52 patients.

Genomic DNA was extracted from sorted cells for sequencing of the TCRbeta CDR3 region. The immunoSEQ Assay was used to sequence the TCRbeta CDR3 regions. In TCRdb, the immuneACCESS table is reduced to in-frame sequences with V and J assigned. These tables do not hold every clone; where another copy was compared, an unresolved V gene accounts for under half, and the others remain unexplained. This sample lists approximately 160,000 clones; approximately 94% were detected once. The ten largest clones add up to just over 0.3% of the sample. Sequences SEHNR (CDR1) and FQNEAQ (CDR2) are obtained from the germline V gene (reference sequence). Trimming at the junction amounts to 10 bases on V and 1 base on J, and the germline ends lie 7 bases apart. The CDR3 starts with the cysteine, ends with the phenylalanine, and has 11 residues. Only the CDR3 DNA stays, 33 bases, in frame from base 1. The trial excluded patients who had a history of autoimmune disease or who were on systemic immunosuppression. In every dose cohort, peripheral blood was drawn for TCR sequencing at baseline, cycle 4 day 1, and cycle 7 day 1. The samples were drawn from a first-in-human, open-label, multicenter phase I dose-escalation trial of ivuxolimab. Adults with locally advanced or metastatic head and neck squamous cell, hepatocellular, melanoma or renal cell carcinoma were enrolled in the trial. CD4+ and CD8+ T cells were sorted separately from peripheral blood before TCR sequencing.

What the research found in general, with its limitations: The antigen specificity of the clonally expanded peripheral T cells was not determined. Low levels of normalized T-cell clonal expansion were also seen in some patients who did not respond. Clonal expansion of both CD4+ and CD8+ blood T cells was observed from baseline to week 6 at doses 0.1 to 3.0 mg/kg. In the 0.1-3.0 mg/kg groups, partial responders were among the patients with the lowest normalized peripheral clonal expansion, particularly in CD8+ T cells. On average, CD8+ T cells showed more expanded clones than CD4+ T cells after ivuxolimab.

The clonotype originates from an adult with an advanced solid tumor such as melanoma, head and neck, liver or kidney cancer. The chain is made from TRBV7-9 and TRBJ1-1; no confident D gene assignment can be made. The source was CD4+ or CD8+ T cells sorted from blood, collected in a trial of the OX40 agonist ivuxolimab. The CDR3 is CATGRNTEAFF. The nucleotides read TGTGCCACGGGCCGGAACACTGAAGCTTTCTTT.